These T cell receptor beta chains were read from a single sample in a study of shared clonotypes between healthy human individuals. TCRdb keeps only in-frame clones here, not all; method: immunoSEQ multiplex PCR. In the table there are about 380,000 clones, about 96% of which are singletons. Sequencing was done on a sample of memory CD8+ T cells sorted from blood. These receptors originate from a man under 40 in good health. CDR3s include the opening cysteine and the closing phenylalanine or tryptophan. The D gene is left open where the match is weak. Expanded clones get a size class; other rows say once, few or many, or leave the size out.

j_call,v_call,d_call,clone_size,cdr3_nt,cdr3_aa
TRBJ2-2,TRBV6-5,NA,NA,TGTGCCAGCAGTTACACACAGAACACCGGGGAGCTGTTTTTT,CASSYTQNTGELFF
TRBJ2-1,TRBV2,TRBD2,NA,TGTGCCAGCCGTGAACAGGCGGGACTAGCGGGCGGTGAGCAGTTCTTC,CASREQAGLAGGEQFF
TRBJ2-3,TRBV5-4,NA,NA,TGTGCCAGCAGCTGGATCCAAGATACGCAGTATTTT,CASSWIQDTQYF
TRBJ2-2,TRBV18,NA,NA,TGTGCCAGCTCACCTTACCAGACAGGGAGGGGAAACACCGGGGAGCTGTTTTTT,CASSPYQTGRGNTGELFF
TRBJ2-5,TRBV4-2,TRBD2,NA,TGTGCCAGCAGAAGTAGCGGGAGGGGAGAGACCCAGTACTTC,CASRSSGRGETQYF
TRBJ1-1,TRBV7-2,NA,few,TGTGCCAGCAGCCAAGAACCGACAGCGAACACTGAAGCTTTCTTT,CASSQEPTANTEAFF
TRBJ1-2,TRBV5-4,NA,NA,TGTGCCAGCAGCTTGGAATCGGGGAGGGTCTACACCTTC,CASSLESGRVYTF
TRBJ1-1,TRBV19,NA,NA,TGTGCCAGTAGTATAGTTGGGCGGTTCGCTGAAGCTTTCTTT,CASSIVGRFAEAFF
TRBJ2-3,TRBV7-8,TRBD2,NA,TGTGCCAGCAGCCCGACCCATTCTAGCGGGATCTCCCCCAGTACGCAGTATTTT,CASSPTHSSGISPSTQYF
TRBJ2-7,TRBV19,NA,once,TGTGCCAGTAGTATTAGCCTTGGGTCCTACGAGCAGTACTTC,CASSISLGSYEQYF
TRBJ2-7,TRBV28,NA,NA,TGTGCCAGCAGTTTAAAAGTGTTGGGCTCGACCTACGAGCAGTACTTC,CASSLKVLGSTYEQYF
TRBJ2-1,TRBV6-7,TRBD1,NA,TGTGCCAGCAGTCTCCGGGACAGGGGGCATGAGCAGTTCTTC,CASSLRDRGHEQFF
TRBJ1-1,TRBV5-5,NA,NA,TGTGCCAGCAGCGCGGGGTATAGCACTGAAGCTTTCTTT,CASSAGYSTEAFF
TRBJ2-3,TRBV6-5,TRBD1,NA,TGTGCCAGCAGTACCATTGGGACAGGGACAGATACGCAGTATTTT,CASSTIGTGTDTQYF
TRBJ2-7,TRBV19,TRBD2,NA,TGTGCCAGTAGTATAGAGTGTAGCGGGAGAAGCTACGAGCAGTACTTC,CASSIECSGRSYEQYF
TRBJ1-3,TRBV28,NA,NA,TGTGCCAGCAGTTCCCGGGCCGGCTCTGGAAACACCATATATTTT,CASSSRAGSGNTIYF
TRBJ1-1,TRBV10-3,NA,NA,TGTGCCATCAGTGAGTCGGCGGACAGCAACACTGAAGCTTTCTTT,CAISESADSNTEAFF
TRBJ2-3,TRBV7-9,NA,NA,TGTGCCAGCAGCTTAGTCTTCGCGTATAGCACAGATACGCAGTATTTT,CASSLVFAYSTDTQYF
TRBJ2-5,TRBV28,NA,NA,TGTGCCAGGGTTCAAACAGGGTGCGAGACCCAGTACTTC,CARVQTGCETQYF
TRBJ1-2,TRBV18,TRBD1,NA,TGTGCCAGCTCACCACTCGAGGGGCAGGGGGGCTATGGCTACACCTTC,CASSPLEGQGGYGYTF
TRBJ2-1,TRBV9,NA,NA,TGTGCCAGCAGCGTCAGTAACGGGCCGAGGGCGGATGGGAAGCAGTTCTTC,CASSVSNGPRADGKQFF
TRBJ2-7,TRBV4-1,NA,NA,TGCGCCAGCAGCCAAGTGGGACGGTACGAGCAGTACTTC,CASSQVGRYEQYF